The rows below give T cell receptor beta chains drawn from one sample of a study of blood T cell repertoires in COVID-19. Sequencing was performed with immunoSEQ multiplex PCR; in TCRdb, only in-frame clones are kept and a portion is missing. The data show about 280,000 clones, approximately 86% seen once. The sample taken for sequencing was peripheral blood. The receptors were sampled from a woman aged 25 to 39 who had recovered from COVID-19. CDR3s include the opening cysteine and the closing phenylalanine or tryptophan. Each record gives: J gene, D gene, V gene, CDR3 DNA, CDR3 protein. A D gene is named only where the DNA matches it firmly.

>TRBJ2-7|-|TRBV27
TGTGCCAGCAGTTTTGAGAACAGCCACCTCTACGAGCAGTACTTC
CASSFENSHLYEQYF
>TRBJ1-4|-|TRBV5-6
TGTGCCAGCAGCTTGGCCGCGGGGGGGACAACTAATGAAAAACTGTTTTTT
CASSLAAGGTTNEKLFF
>TRBJ2-3|TRBD2|TRBV5-6
TGTGCCAGCAGCTTGGAAGGTCCAGCGGGAGGTTCCACCACAGATACGCAGTATTTT
CASSLEGPAGGSTTDTQYF
>TRBJ2-1|-|TRBV11-2
TGTGCCAGCAGCTTACCGGACTACCCCTACAATGAGCAGTTCTTC
CASSLPDYPYNEQFF
>TRBJ2-2|-|TRBV5-1
TGCGCCAGCAGCGTCCAGGGGTACAACGGGGAGCTGTTTTTT
CASSVQGYNGELFF
>TRBJ1-2|-|TRBV5-5
TGTGCCAGCAGCTTGGTCGACAGATACTATGGCTACACCTTC
CASSLVDRYYGYTF
>TRBJ1-4|-|TRBV6-5
TGTGCCAGCACCCCGAGGAGTCGGGAAAAACTGTTTTTT
CASTPRSREKLFF
>TRBJ2-2|TRBD2|TRBV5-1
TGCGCCAGCAGCCCCGTAGCGGGGGGGCCCACCGGGGAGCTGTTTTTT
CASSPVAGGPTGELFF
>TRBJ1-1|-|TRBV6-5
TGTGCCAGCAGTTATGCAGAGGACACTGAAGCTTTCTTT
CASSYAEDTEAFF
>TRBJ1-1|TRBD1|TRBV14
TGTGCCAGCAGCGTACCCGGGACAGTAAACACTGAAGCTTTCTTT
CASSVPGTVNTEAFF